These 23 T cell receptor beta chains were all obtained from the same sample, sequenced in a study of long-term antiretroviral therapy in people with HIV. The libraries were made with immunoSEQ v3.0 at survey level. This table comes from immunoSEQ multiplex PCR, and its TCRdb copy is limited to in-frame clones, with some not included. The sample includes about 25,000 clones, around 83% seen only once; the top ten take 3% to 4.5%. The material sequenced was unsorted PBMCs, taken 1.9 years after starting antiretroviral therapy. The receptor set was obtained from a woman aged 25 to 39 with HIV.

The chain couples TRBV5-5 to TRBJ1-1; D unclear. V lost 6 bases and J 10 bases, leaving 22 bases between the germline ends. Germline lookup yields CDR1 SGHKS and CDR2 YYEKEE (reference sequence). The CDR3 has 14 amino acids. This chain's CDR3 is CASTTEHPREGAFF. The CDR3 DNA sequence: TGTGCCAGCACCACGGAACACCCCCGGGAGGGAGCTTTCTTT.

The sample holds one count of this clone. V and J are TRBV6-5 and TRBJ2-7, with a possible D match to TRBD1 (6 bases). CDR1 MNHEY and CDR2 SVGAGI come from the germline V gene. V was cut by 0 bases and J by 3 bases, with 9 bases left in between. This CDR3 contains 14 residues. CDR3 DNA sequence: TGTGCCAGCAGTTACTCGATAGGGGGCTACGAGCAGTACTTC. Translated, it gives CASSYSIGGYEQYF.

The chain uses TRBV5-6 and TRBJ2-3; 7 nucleotides agree with TRBD1. This CDR3 spans 15 amino acids. CDR1 SGHDT and CDR2 YYEEEE come from the germline V gene. V lost 1 base, J lost 4 bases, and 6 bases stayed unmatched. The CDR3 reads CASSLYRGVADTQYF. For the CDR3, the DNA is TGTGCCAGCAGCTTGTACAGGGGAGTTGCAGATACGCAGTATTTT. The variable domain in full, completed from reference TRBV5-6 and TRBJ2-3, reads DAGVTQSPTHLIKTRGQQVTLRCSPKSGHDTVSWYQQALGQGPQFIFQYYEEEERQRGNFPDRFSGHQFPNYSSELNVNALLLGDSALYLCASSLYRGVADTQYFGPGTRLTVL.

This clone was counted only a few times. This chain uses TRBV11-2 with TRBJ2-7; 8 bases line up with TRBD1. Looked up from germline, CDR1 is SGHAT and CDR2 is FQNNGV. The CDR3 is made up of 13 amino acids. After removal of 3 bases from V and 6 bases from J, the junction contained 4 bases not matched to a gene. The CDR3 sequence is CASSLGQAVEQYV. The DNA for the CDR3 is TGTGCCAGCAGCTTGGGACAGGCAGTCGAGCAGTACGTC.

The chain couples TRBV5-6 to TRBJ2-3; 9 bases match TRBD1. CDR1 is SGHDT, CDR2 YYEEEE, per germline. J gave up 7 bases and V 5 bases, and 14 bases lay outside the gene matches. This CDR3 contains 16 residues. The CDR3 is CASRDTYTGGSNTQYF. In nucleotides, the CDR3 is TGTGCCAGCAGGGATACCTATACAGGGGGCTCCAATACGCAGTATTTT.

This chain links TRBV9 with TRBJ1-6; 7 bases are a match to TRBD1. Germline V gene data show CDR1 as SGDLS and CDR2 as YYNGEE. Unmatched junction bases numbered 4, after V lost 3 bases and J lost 7 bases. The CDR3 runs 14 residues. This chain's CDR3 is CASSGQGGNSPLHF. CDR3 coding DNA: TGTGCCAGCAGCGGTCAGGGGGGGAATTCACCCCTCCACTTT.

The rearrangement links TRBV15 to TRBJ2-6; D possibly corresponds to TRBD1 (5 bases). CDR3 length: 14 residues. The germline CDR1 and CDR2 sequences are LNHNV and YYDKDF (reference sequence). V lost 7 bases, J lost 3 bases, and 10 bases lay in between. Here the CDR3 reads CATTRVVGANVLTF. The CDR3 DNA reads TGTGCCACCACCAGGGTGGTTGGGGCCAACGTCCTGACTTTC.

The genes are TRBV5-5 and TRBJ2-6; unclear D gene. Trimming shortened V by 4 bases and J by 0 bases, and 5 bases separated the two germline ends. CDR1 and CDR2 from the germline V gene are SGHKS and YYEKEE (reference sequence). CDR3 length: 14 amino acids. DNA of the CDR3: TGTGCCAGCAGCCAGCTCTCTGGGGCCAACGTCCTGACTTTC. It is translated as CASSQLSGANVLTF.

The chain links TRBV5-5 to TRBJ1-5; no firm D call. This CDR3 has 14 residues. The germline V gene has CDR1 SGHKS and CDR2 YYEKEE (reference sequence). Trimming stripped 0 bases from V and 4 bases from J, with 8 bases between. In DNA, the CDR3 is TGTGCCAGCAGCTTGGCGGAGAGGAATCAGCCCCAGCATTTT. It encodes CASSLAERNQPQHF.

The chain joins TRBV6-4 to TRBJ2-5; 9 nucleotides match TRBD2. This CDR3 has 15 amino acids. Unmatched junction bases numbered 7, after V lost 6 bases and J lost 2 bases. The germline V gene encodes CDR1 MRHNA and CDR2 SNTAGT. For the CDR3, the DNA is TGTGCCAGCAGCGCTGTAGCGGGGGCACAAGAGACCCAGTACTTC. Residues: CASSAVAGAQETQYF.

The rearrangement uses TRBV4-1 and TRBJ1-2, with D uncertain. V was clipped by 4 bases and J by 3 bases, with 12 bases between them. CDR1 is MGHRA, CDR2 YSYEKL, per germline. The CDR3 loop spans 14 amino acids. This CDR3 reads CASSRFTVDYGYTF. The CDR3 nucleotides read TGCGCCAGCAGCCGGTTTACAGTGGACTATGGCTACACCTTC.

For this clone: Other DNA sequences in this sample translate to the same CDR3. The chain links TRBV30 to TRBJ1-5, with TRBD1 as a possible D gene (5 bases). Trimming took 2 bases from V and 3 from J, leaving 8 bases between them. CDR1 is GTSNPN and CDR2 is SVGIG in the germline V gene (reference sequence). The CDR3 sequence is 13 residues long. The CDR3 spells CAWSSGPNQPQHF. CDR3 DNA sequence: TGTGCCTGGAGTTCAGGGCCCAATCAGCCCCAGCATTTT.

The chain employs TRBV15 and TRBJ2-2, with 8 nucleotides matching TRBD2. The germline V gene has CDR1 LNHNV and CDR2 YYDKDF (reference sequence). CDR3 length equals 15 residues. After removal of 5 bases from V and 5 bases from J, the junction contained 7 bases not matched to a gene. Written as DNA, the CDR3 is TGTGCCACCAGCGGGGGGACTAGGTCTACCGGGGAGCTGTTTTTT. Protein sequence: CATSGGTRSTGELFF.

J is TRBJ2-5 and V is TRBV9; D is perhaps TRBD2 (5 bases). Trimming left V 3 bases short and J 3 bases short, with 12 bases between. The CDR3 has 14 residues. Germline V CDR1 and CDR2: SGDLS, YYNGEE. The CDR3 protein is CASSAGLLEETQYF. The CDR3 DNA follows: TGTGCCAGCAGCGCCGGACTCCTCGAAGAGACCCAGTACTTC.

The chain has TRBV30 and TRBJ2-5; the match to TRBD1 covers 8 bases. V lost 3 bases, J lost 2 bases, and 11 bases stayed unmatched. Per germline, CDR1 GTSNPN and CDR2 SVGIG (reference sequence). The CDR3 runs to 16 residues. The CDR3 DNA reads TGTGCCTGGAGAATATCGGACAGGGAAGGGCAAGAGACCCAGTACTTC. Residues: CAWRISDREGQETQYF.

This clone appeared a single time. The gene calls are TRBV6-4 and TRBJ2-2; tentatively, D is TRBD2 (6 bases). The CDR3 covers 15 residues. Germline CDR1 reads MRHNA; CDR2 reads SNTAGT. Trimming pared 6 bases from V and 4 bases from J, leaving 15 bases between. The CDR3 region is CASSRDSSGTGELFF. The CDR3 bases are TGTGCCAGCAGCCGGGACTCCTCTGGCACCGGGGAGCTGTTTTTT.

V gene TRBV15 combines with J gene TRBJ2-7, with D perhaps matching TRBD1 (5 bases). The CDR3 loop spans 15 amino acids. In germline, CDR1 is LNHNV, CDR2 YYDKDF (reference sequence). The V end was cut by 8 bases, the J end by 0 bases, with 17 bases between. Here the CDR3 reads CATQTGTIPSYEQYF. In DNA, the CDR3 is TGTGCCACCCAAACAGGTACTATACCCTCCTACGAGCAGTACTTC.

The genes are TRBV5-1 and TRBJ2-1; tentatively, D is TRBD2 (6 bases). Trimming shortened V by 0 bases and J by 8 bases, and 18 bases separated the two germline ends. In germline, CDR1 is SGHRS, CDR2 YFSETQ. The CDR3 has 16 residues. CDR3 protein: CASSLDGGRIRDEQFF. The CDR3 nucleotides are TGCGCCAGCAGCTTGGACGGGGGAAGGATCAGAGATGAGCAGTTCTTC.

The chain is built from TRBV13 and TRBJ2-5, with 11 bases that match TRBD2. There are 15 residues in the CDR3. J gave up 1 base and V 4 bases, and 2 bases lay outside the gene matches. In germline, CDR1 is PRHDT, CDR2 FYEKMQ (reference sequence). CDR3 nucleotides: TGTGCCAGCAGCTCAGGACTAGCGGGCCAAGAGACCCAGTACTTC. As protein: CASSSGLAGQETQYF.

The rearrangement links TRBV7-6 to TRBJ2-5; no definite D call. This CDR3 comprises 12 residues. Germline loops: CDR1 SGHVS, CDR2 FNYEAQ. The V gene lost 6 bases and the J gene lost 2 bases, with 7 bases spanning the gap. The CDR3 region has the DNA TGTGCCAGCAGTCACTCTCAAGAGACCCAGTACTTC. As protein: CASSHSQETQYF.

The chain uses TRBV9 and TRBJ2-3; TRBD2 matches 9 bases. Germline V lookup: CDR1 SGDLS, CDR2 YYNGEE. CDR3 length equals 15 residues. The J segment lost 0 bases and the V segment lost 5 bases, leaving 4 bases of the junction unmatched. This CDR3 is CASRSGGSSTDTQYF. For the CDR3, the DNA is TGTGCCAGCAGAAGCGGGGGGTCTAGCACAGATACGCAGTATTTT.

This rearrangement joins TRBV9 to TRBJ2-1; D unresolved. The CDR3 spans 14 residues. Germline lookup yields CDR1 SGDLS and CDR2 YYNGEE. V lost 0 bases to trimming and J lost 4 bases, with 8 bases between them. The CDR3 nucleotides read TGTGCCAGCAGCGTAGTAACAGTGTACAATGAGCAGTTCTTC. This sequence encodes CASSVVTVYNEQFF.

This clone was seen only once. The rearrangement joins TRBV19 to TRBJ1-1; D perhaps matches TRBD1 (5 bases). V lost 4 bases, J lost 8 bases, and 17 bases lay in between. The CDR3 contains 14 residues. From germline, CDR1 is LNHDA and CDR2 SQIVND (reference sequence). CDR3 residues: CASSTYGTPEEAFF. The CDR3 nucleotides read TGTGCCAGTAGTACCTACGGGACGCCCGAAGAAGCTTTCTTT.